This record covers a single T cell receptor (beta chain). The antigen remains undetermined. Regions amplified from RNA transcripts were the TCR beta CDR3 regions. In the first-round RT-PCR of the TCR CDR3, the HTBI primer set was used. Each CDR3 protein gets one entry after TCRdb re-called the multiplex PCR reads with MiXCR. The sample carries around 300,000 distinct CDR3 sequences, approximately 19% recorded once. Exclusions: uncontrolled infection, other autoimmune disease, pregnancy, lactation. PBMCs were derived from around 10 ml fresh peripheral blood. The V and J ends lost 7 bases and 0 bases respectively, with 9 bases between them. Germline assignment: CDR1 MNHNS and CDR2 SASEGT. The CDR3 spans 13 residues. The source of the sample is a study of T cells in Graves' hyperthyroidism and ophthalmopathy. The overall study: Peripheral blood samples were taken at initial diagnosis, prior to any treatment. General study results and limits: Model-based prediction identified ophthalmopathy a median around seven months prior to its onset.

Input material: blood. This TCR was sampled from a man aged 45-65 years with Graves' ophthalmopathy. This sequence joins TRBV6-1 and TRBJ1-1; TRBD1 is a possible D gene (6 bases). For the CDR3, the DNA is TGTGCCAGCATGGGGGGCTTGAACACTGAAGCTTTCTTT. It yields the protein CASMGGLNTEAFF.